These T cell receptor beta chains were read from a single sample in a study of T cells in Graves' hyperthyroidism and ophthalmopathy. TCRdb analysed the multiplex PCR reads with MiXCR anew, one entry per CDR3 protein. This table has about 480,000 distinct CDR3 sequences, under 25% appearing once. The sequencing input was blood. These receptors came from a woman in her 70s with Graves' ophthalmopathy. The CDR3 runs from the conserved cysteine through the conserved F or W. The order of the fields is V gene, J gene, clone size, D gene, CDR3 protein, CDR3 DNA. D genes are given only for firm matches. A row's size may be missing; if present it is once, few, many or a size class.

>TRBV18|TRBJ1-1|few|TRBD1
CASSQQGDWNTEAFF
TGTGCCAGCTCACAACAGGGGGACTGGAACACTGAAGCTTTCTTT
>TRBV2|TRBJ2-7|NA|TRBD2
CASSEGTSGLGQYF
TGTGCCAGCAGTGAAGGGACTAGCGGTCTTGGGCAGTACTTC
>TRBV28|TRBJ1-5|NA|NA
CASRGHQPQHF
TGTGCCAGCAGGGGGCATCAGCCCCAGCATTTT
>TRBV4-1|TRBJ2-5|NA|NA
CASSQDSRTETQYF
TGCGCCAGCAGCCAAGATTCTAGAACTGAGACCCAGTACTTC
>TRBV20-1|TRBJ1-4|NA|TRBD1
CSARTGGLSNEKLFF
TGCAGTGCTAGGACAGGGGGCTTGAGTAATGAAAAACTGTTTTTT
>TRBV18|TRBJ2-2|few|NA
CASSPRAIERAGELFF
TGTGCCAGCTCACCAAGAGCCATTGAAAGAGCCGGGGAGCTGTTTTTT
>TRBV12-5|TRBJ1-5|NA|NA
CASGLSGGAQHF
TGTGCTAGTGGTTTGTCGGGAGGGGCCCAGCATTTT
>TRBV19|TRBJ1-1|few|NA
CASSITGTSGTEAFF
TGTGCCAGTAGTATCACCGGGACGAGTGGAACTGAAGCTTTCTTT
>TRBV18|TRBJ2-2|NA|NA
CASKRTDNTGELFF
TGTGCCAGCAAACGGACAGACAACACCGGGGAGCTGTTTTTT
>TRBV27|TRBJ2-1|NA|TRBD1
CASSLNRGQSEQFF
TGTGCCAGCAGTTTAAACAGGGGGCAAAGTGAGCAGTTCTTC
>TRBV3-1|TRBJ1-2|many|NA
CASSQDGHRGYTF
TGTGCCAGCAGCCAAGATGGCCACCGTGGCTACACCTTC
>TRBV19|TRBJ2-3|NA|NA
CATKGRGAADTQYF
TGTGCCACTAAGGGACGCGGGGCCGCAGATACGCAGTATTTT
>TRBV7-2|TRBJ2-3|few|NA
CASSRGIRTDTQYF
TGTGCCAGCTCCAGGGGTATACGCACAGATACGCAGTATTTT
>TRBV2|TRBJ1-2|NA|NA
CATTQGVYYGYTF
TGTGCCACCACACAAGGGGTATACTATGGCTACACCTTC
>TRBV30|TRBJ2-5|NA|NA
CAWSSTNLQETQYF
TGTGCCTGGAGTTCCACAAATCTCCAAGAGACCCAGTACTTC
>TRBV6-5|TRBJ1-6|few|NA
CASSYSMWTLDSPLHF
TGTGCCAGCAGTTACTCGATGTGGACTTTGGATTCACCCCTCCACTTT
>TRBV27|TRBJ2-7|few|NA
CASTPLAAGGYEQYF
TGTGCCAGCACCCCTTTAGCGGCCGGGGGATACGAGCAGTACTTC
>TRBV6-1|TRBJ2-6|NA|NA
CASRTGGSGANVLTF
TGTGCCAGCAGAACTGGGGGGTCTGGGGCCAACGTCCTGACTTTC
>TRBV11-3|TRBJ2-5|NA|TRBD1
CASSRGTEETQYF
TGTGCCAGCAGCCGTGGGACAGAAGAGACCCAGTACTTC
>TRBV12-3/TRBV12-4|TRBJ2-1|NA|TRBD2
CASSLVLPSGRYEQFF
TGTGCCAGCAGTTTAGTCCTTCCTAGCGGGAGGTATGAGCAGTTCTTC
>TRBV20-1|TRBJ2-7|NA|TRBD2
CSASPPGRDEQYF
TGCAGTGCTAGCCCCCCAGGGAGGGACGAGCAGTACTTC
>TRBV12-3/TRBV12-4|TRBJ2-5|NA|TRBD1
CASSYYQGAGGETQYF
TGTGCCAGCAGTTACTATCAGGGGGCGGGTGGAGAGACCCAGTACTTC
>TRBV29-1|TRBJ1-2|NA|NA
CSVGQPGYTF
TGCAGCGTAGGACAGCCTGGCTACACCTTC
>TRBV19|TRBJ1-5|NA|NA
CASSMRGDNQPQHF
TGTGCCAGTAGTATGCGGGGCGACAATCAGCCCCAGCATTTT
>TRBV11-2|TRBJ2-7|many|NA
CASSFAGPSDEQYF
TGTGCCAGCAGTTTCGCGGGGCCCTCGGACGAGCAGTACTTC
>TRBV12-3/TRBV12-4|TRBJ1-2|NA|NA
CASSLTRSGYTF
TGTGCCAGCAGTTTGACCCGCTCTGGCTACACCTTC
>TRBV27|TRBJ2-1|many|TRBD2
CASRKSGGDEQFF
TGTGCCAGCAGAAAGAGTGGGGGGGATGAGCAGTTCTTC
>TRBV18|TRBJ2-7|few|TRBD2
CASSPTSATPSYEQYF
TGTGCCAGCTCACCGACTAGCGCCACACCCTCCTACGAGCAGTACTTC
>TRBV3-1|TRBJ2-5|NA|TRBD2
CASSLLGLAGGQETQYF
TGTGCCAGCAGCCTTTTGGGACTAGCGGGAGGGCAAGAGACCCAGTACTTC
>TRBV5-1|TRBJ2-7|NA|NA
CASSSTASSYEQYF
TGCGCCAGCAGCTCGACAGCAAGCTCCTACGAGCAGTACTTC
>TRBV7-9|TRBJ2-7|NA|NA
CASSLDGPGAYEQYF
TGTGCCAGCAGCTTAGATGGTCCCGGAGCCTACGAGCAGTACTTC
>TRBV28|TRBJ2-1|many|NA
CASTSQIGFTNEQFF
TGTGCCAGCACCTCCCAAATAGGGTTTACAAATGAGCAGTTCTTC
>TRBV28|TRBJ1-2|many|NA
CASSSTSNYGYTF
TGTGCCAGCAGTTCAACCTCTAACTATGGCTACACCTTC
>TRBV29-1|TRBJ2-5|many|TRBD1
CSVLRDRIETQYF
TGCAGCGTCCTCCGGGACAGAATAGAGACCCAGTACTTC
>TRBV12-3/TRBV12-4|TRBJ2-5|many|TRBD1
CASSLVLGSGGRETQYF
TGTGCCAGCAGTTTAGTTCTCGGCTCAGGGGGCAGGGAGACCCAGTACTTC
>TRBV12-3/TRBV12-4|TRBJ2-1|NA|NA
CASSLGVANVGEQFF
TGTGCCAGCAGTTTGGGGGTGGCGAATGTAGGTGAGCAGTTCTTC
>TRBV7-2|TRBJ1-1|NA|NA
CASSWTVANTEAFF
TGTGCCAGCAGCTGGACAGTTGCGAACACTGAAGCTTTCTTT
>TRBV2|TRBJ2-3|many|NA
CASSEANQVGTDTQYF
TGTGCCAGCAGTGAAGCGAACCAGGTCGGTACAGATACGCAGTATTTT
>TRBV4-1|TRBJ2-2|NA|NA
CASSLLPIRESGELFF
TGCGCCAGCAGCCTCCTTCCGATCAGGGAGTCCGGGGAGCTGTTTTTT
>TRBV7-2|TRBJ1-1|NA|NA
CASSLDWTVNTEAFF
TGTGCCAGCAGCTTAGATTGGACAGTGAACACTGAAGCTTTCTTT
>TRBV30|TRBJ2-7|few|TRBD1
CAWRHTGGTYEQYF
TGTGCCTGGAGACATACAGGGGGAACCTACGAGCAGTACTTC
>TRBV25-1|TRBJ2-7|few|TRBD1
CASSGTGGSKFSYEQYF
TGTGCCAGCAGTGGAACAGGGGGCTCCAAATTTTCCTACGAGCAGTACTTC
>TRBV19|TRBJ2-5|few|NA
CASSRDRYGETQYF
TGTGCCAGTAGTAGGGACCGCTATGGGGAGACCCAGTACTTC
>TRBV6-5|TRBJ2-7|NA|TRBD1
CASRAYRDSAYEQYF
TGTGCCAGCAGAGCATACCGGGACAGTGCCTACGAGCAGTACTTC
>TRBV12-3/TRBV12-4|TRBJ1-2|NA|NA
CASAPGQSYGYTF
TGTGCCAGTGCCCCCGGACAGTCATATGGCTACACCTTC
>TRBV5-1|TRBJ1-1|NA|NA
CASSLDLDSGTFF
TGCGCCAGCAGCTTGGACCTAGACTCCGGAACTTTCTTT
>TRBV6-1|TRBJ1-4|NA|NA
CASREGGRSEKLFF
TGTGCCAGCAGAGAAGGGGGGCGAAGTGAAAAACTGTTTTTT
>TRBV12-3/TRBV12-4|TRBJ2-1|many|TRBD2
CASSATSGRASYNEQFF
TGTGCCAGCAGCGCTACTAGCGGGAGGGCTTCCTACAATGAGCAGTTCTTC
>TRBV19|TRBJ1-2|few|NA
CASSINLGFPIGYTF
TGTGCCAGTAGCATTAACCTCGGGTTCCCTATCGGCTACACCTTC